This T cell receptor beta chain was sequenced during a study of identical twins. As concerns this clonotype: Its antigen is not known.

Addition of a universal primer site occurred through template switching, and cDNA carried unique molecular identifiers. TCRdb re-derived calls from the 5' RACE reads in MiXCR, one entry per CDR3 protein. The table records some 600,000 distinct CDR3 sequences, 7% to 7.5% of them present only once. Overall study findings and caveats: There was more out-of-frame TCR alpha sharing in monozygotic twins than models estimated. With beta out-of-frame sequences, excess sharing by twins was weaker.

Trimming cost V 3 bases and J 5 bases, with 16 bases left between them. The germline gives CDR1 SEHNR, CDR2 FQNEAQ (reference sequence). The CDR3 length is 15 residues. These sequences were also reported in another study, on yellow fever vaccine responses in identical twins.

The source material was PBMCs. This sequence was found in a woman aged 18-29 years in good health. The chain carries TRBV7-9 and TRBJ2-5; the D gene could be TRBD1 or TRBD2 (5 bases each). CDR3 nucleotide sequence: TGTGCCAGCAGCTTGTTGGTGGGACCGGGTGAGACCCAGTACTTC. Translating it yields CASSLLVGPGETQYF.